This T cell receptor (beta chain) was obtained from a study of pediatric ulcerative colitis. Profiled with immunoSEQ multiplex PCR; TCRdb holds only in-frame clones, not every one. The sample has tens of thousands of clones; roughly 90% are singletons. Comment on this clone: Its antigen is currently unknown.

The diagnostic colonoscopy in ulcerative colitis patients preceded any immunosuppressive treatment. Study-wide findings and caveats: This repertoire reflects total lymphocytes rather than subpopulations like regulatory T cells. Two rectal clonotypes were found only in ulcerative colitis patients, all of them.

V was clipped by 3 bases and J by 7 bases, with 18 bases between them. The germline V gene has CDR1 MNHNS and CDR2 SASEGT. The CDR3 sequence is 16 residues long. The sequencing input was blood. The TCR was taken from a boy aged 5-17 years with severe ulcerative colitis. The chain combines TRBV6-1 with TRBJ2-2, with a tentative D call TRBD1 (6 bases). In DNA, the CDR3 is TGTGCCAGCAGTGACGCATCGGTGGGGGCCGTCGGGGAGCTGTTTTTT. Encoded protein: CASSDASVGAVGELFF.